These T cell receptor beta chains were read from a single sample in a study of blood T cell repertoires in COVID-19. Here immunoSEQ multiplex PCR was the method, and the copy in TCRdb shows in-frame clones only, minus some. The sample has roughly 250,000 clones; about 86% are singletons. What was sequenced was peripheral blood. These receptors originate from a woman aged 55 to 70 with active or convalescent COVID-19. Each CDR3 is given with its conserved first and last residue. D genes are given only for firm matches.

CDR3 protein	J gene	V gene	D gene
CASSLEGVGNSWHF	TRBJ1-5	TRBV5-5	.
CASSQGTGFSNQPQHF	TRBJ1-5	TRBV3-1/TRBV3-2	TRBD1
CASSLLAGGFNTADTQYF	TRBJ2-3	TRBV4-2	TRBD2
CASARDRESDEQYF	TRBJ2-7	TRBV18	TRBD1
CASSRKTGTGNSPLHF	TRBJ1-6	TRBV3-1/TRBV3-2	TRBD1
CASSPSHRALEAFF	TRBJ1-1	TRBV18	.
CASSPLGGGSDEQFF	TRBJ2-1	TRBV4-2	.
CASTTSLGFRGLNSPLHF	TRBJ1-6	TRBV13	TRBD1
CASSQNRVHEQYF	TRBJ2-7	TRBV3-1/TRBV3-2	.
CATSADSRVGGGYTF	TRBJ1-2	TRBV24-1	.
CASSPEAGTASYNEQFF	TRBJ2-1	TRBV4-2	TRBD1
CASSQLSWLNTGELFF	TRBJ2-2	TRBV4-3	.
CASTVAASGGTYPTDTQYF	TRBJ2-3	TRBV7-8	TRBD2
CASSRARSGDLYEQYF	TRBJ2-7	TRBV9	TRBD2
CAISESKYRGRTEAFF	TRBJ1-1	TRBV10-3	TRBD1
CASSQLVAREQYF	TRBJ2-7	TRBV4-3	.
CASSIDQGWYQETQYF	TRBJ2-5	TRBV19	.
CASSAVNTEAFF	TRBJ1-1	TRBV10-2	.
CASSIPTGHSLNQPQHF	TRBJ1-5	TRBV19	.
CAIRMRSFSTEAFF	TRBJ1-1	TRBV10-3	.
CASSYQAGGSYNEQFF	TRBJ2-1	TRBV6-2/TRBV6-3	TRBD1
CASSSGGDEKLFF	TRBJ1-4	TRBV3-1/TRBV3-2	.
CASSPLTGGLETQYF	TRBJ2-5	TRBV7-6	TRBD1
CASSLDRPNEKLFF	TRBJ1-4	TRBV5-1	.
CASSPSSAGGANTIYF	TRBJ1-3	TRBV3-1/TRBV3-2	.
CASSFKRLAQETQYF	TRBJ2-5	TRBV7-8	TRBD2
CASSGGEGPYGYTF	TRBJ1-2	TRBV2	.
CASREGTGGPYEQYF	TRBJ2-7	TRBV5-6	TRBD2
CASSLGRGGTDTQYF	TRBJ2-3	TRBV11-1	TRBD2
CASSIRRQGIGEQFF	TRBJ2-1	TRBV19	TRBD1
CASSLPGSNTEAFF	TRBJ1-1	TRBV13	.
CASSRSSGGAVEQFF	TRBJ2-1	TRBV7-2	TRBD2
CASSLYLTSGSSYEQYF	TRBJ2-7	TRBV7-2	TRBD2
CASSLSTLNTEAFF	TRBJ1-1	TRBV28	.
CASRGQAATGELFF	TRBJ2-2	TRBV4-1	TRBD1
CSVEEWTAGVGNTIYF	TRBJ1-3	TRBV29-1	.
CASSGTNQETQYF	TRBJ2-5	TRBV7-6	.
CAWTTGQGAIMTFF	TRBJ1-1	TRBV30	TRBD1
CASSADRGNVHEKLFF	TRBJ1-4	TRBV5-1	TRBD1
CASSPAISGANVLTF	TRBJ2-6	TRBV7-6	.
CASSYSMGGGRTIYF	TRBJ1-3	TRBV6-5	.
CASNLVGVTQYF	TRBJ2-3	TRBV7-2	.